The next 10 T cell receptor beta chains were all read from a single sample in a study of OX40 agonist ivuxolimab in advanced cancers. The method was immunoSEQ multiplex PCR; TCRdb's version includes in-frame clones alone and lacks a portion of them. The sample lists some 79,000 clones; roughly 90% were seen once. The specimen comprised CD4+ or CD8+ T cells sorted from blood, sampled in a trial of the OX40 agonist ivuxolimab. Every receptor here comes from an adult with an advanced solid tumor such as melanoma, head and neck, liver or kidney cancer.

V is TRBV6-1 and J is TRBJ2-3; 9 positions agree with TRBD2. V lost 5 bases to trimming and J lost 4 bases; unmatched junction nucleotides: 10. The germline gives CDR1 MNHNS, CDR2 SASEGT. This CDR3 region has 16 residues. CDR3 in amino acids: CASSQDSSGIADTQYF. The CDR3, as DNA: TGTGCCAGCAGTCAAGACTCTAGCGGGATAGCAGATACGCAGTATTTT.

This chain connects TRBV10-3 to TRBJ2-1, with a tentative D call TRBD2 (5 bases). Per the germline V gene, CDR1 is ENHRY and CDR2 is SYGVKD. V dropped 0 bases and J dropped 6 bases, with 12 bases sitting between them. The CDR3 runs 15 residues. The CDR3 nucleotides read TGTGCCATCAGTGAGTCTGCTTCACGGGGCAATGAGCAGTTCTTC. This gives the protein CAISESASRGNEQFF.

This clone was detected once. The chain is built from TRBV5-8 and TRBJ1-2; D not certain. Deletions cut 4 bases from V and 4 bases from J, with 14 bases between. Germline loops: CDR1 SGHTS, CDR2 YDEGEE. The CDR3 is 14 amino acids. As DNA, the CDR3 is TGTGCCAGCAGCACGTACTCCCGTGGCTATGGCTACACCTTC. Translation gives CASSTYSRGYGYTF. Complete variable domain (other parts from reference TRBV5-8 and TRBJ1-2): EAGVTQSPTHLIKTRGQQATLRCSPISGHTSVYWYQQALGLGLQFLLWYDEGEERNRGNFPPRFSGRQFPNYSSELNVNALELEDSALYLCASSTYSRGYGYTFGSGTRLTVV.

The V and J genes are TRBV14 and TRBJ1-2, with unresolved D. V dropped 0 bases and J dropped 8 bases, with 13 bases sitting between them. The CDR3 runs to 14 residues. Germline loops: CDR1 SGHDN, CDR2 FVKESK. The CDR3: CASSQDTGFGGYTF. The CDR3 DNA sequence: TGTGCCAGCAGCCAAGATACGGGGTTTGGAGGCTACACCTTC.

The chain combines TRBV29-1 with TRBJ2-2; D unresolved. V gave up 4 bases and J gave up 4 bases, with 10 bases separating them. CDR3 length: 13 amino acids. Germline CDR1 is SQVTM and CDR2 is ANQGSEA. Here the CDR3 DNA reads TGCAGCGTTGCTTTGTCGTCCACCGGGGAGCTGTTTTTT. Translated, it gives CSVALSSTGELFF.

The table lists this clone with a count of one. The DNA of the CDR3 is TGTGCCAGCAGCGAGGGGGGTAGCGTTTACGAGCAGTACTTC. It is translated as CASSEGGSVYEQYF. This chain connects TRBV11-3 to TRBJ2-7; D may correspond to TRBD1 or TRBD2 (6 bases each). V shed 5 bases and J shed 4 bases, with 15 bases lying between them. The CDR3 loop spans 14 amino acids. In germline, CDR1 is SGHNT, CDR2 YENEEA.

In DNA form, the CDR3 reads TGTGCCAGCTCACCACTAGGGGGGAACACTGAAGCTTTCTTT. Amino acid sequence: CASSPLGGNTEAFF. The J gene is TRBJ1-1, the V gene TRBV18, with a weak D call TRBD1 (6 bases). CDR3 length: 14 residues. Germline-derived CDR1 and CDR2 are KGHSH and LQKENI. Trimming left V 1 base short and J 1 base short, with 7 bases between.

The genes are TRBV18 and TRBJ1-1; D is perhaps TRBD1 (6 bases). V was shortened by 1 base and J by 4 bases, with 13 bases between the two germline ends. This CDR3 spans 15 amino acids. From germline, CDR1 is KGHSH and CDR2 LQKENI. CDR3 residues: CASSPRGGRFTEAFF. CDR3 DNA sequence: TGTGCCAGCTCACCACGAGGGGGGCGCTTCACTGAAGCTTTCTTT. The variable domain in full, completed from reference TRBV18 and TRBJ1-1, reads NAGVMQNPRHLVRRRGQEARLRCSPMKGHSHVYWYRQLPEEGLKFMVYLQKENIIDESGMPKERFSAEFPKEGPSILRIQQVVRGDSAAYFCASSPRGGRFTEAFFGQGTRLTVV.

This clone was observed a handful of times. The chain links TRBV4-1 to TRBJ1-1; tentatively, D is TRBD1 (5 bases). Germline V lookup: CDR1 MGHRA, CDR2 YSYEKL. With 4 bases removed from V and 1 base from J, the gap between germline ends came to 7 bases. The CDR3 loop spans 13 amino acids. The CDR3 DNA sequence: TGCGCCAGCAGCCGAGACAGGAACACTGAAGCTTTCTTT. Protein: CASSRDRNTEAFF.

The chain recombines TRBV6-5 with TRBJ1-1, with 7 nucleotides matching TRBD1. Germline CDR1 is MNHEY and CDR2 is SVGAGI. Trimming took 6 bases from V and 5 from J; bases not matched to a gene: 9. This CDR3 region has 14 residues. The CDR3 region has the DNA TGTGCCAGCAGGGAGACAGGGTGGGCAACTGAAGCTTTCTTT. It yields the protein CASRETGWATEAFF.